This TCR beta chain was identified in a study of cytomegalovirus exposure and HLA in healthy donors. Study context: There were roughly 80 million unique TCRs (from HLA-typed donors) in an early data release. Regarding the study as a whole: In an earlier analysis, in under 700 donors, most V segments appeared productive either ~87% or ~30% of the time. Highest at DRB1 and lowest at HLA-C, TCR association rates differed among HLA loci in a later analysis.

Although they were nominally healthy when sampled, donors likely had unrecorded immune exposures. It was with 60 Vbeta and 13 Jbeta primers that the PCR ran. Here immunoSEQ multiplex PCR was the method, and the copy in TCRdb shows in-frame clones only, minus some. The sample includes more than 95,000 clones. The CDR3 runs 14 residues. CDR1 SGHNT and CDR2 YYREEE come from the germline V gene (reference sequence). Trimming removed 3 bases from V and 3 bases from J; junction bases left unmatched: 1. Note on this clone: What it recognizes is unknown.

This TCR derives from a man aged 40-50 years in good health and CMV-seronegative. The sequenced material came from PBMCs. The genes are TRBV5-4 and TRBJ1-2, with 11 bases aligning to TRBD1. For the CDR3, the DNA is TGTGCCAGCAGCTCGGGACAGGGGGACTATGGCTACACCTTC. Translating gives CASSSGQGDYGYTF.